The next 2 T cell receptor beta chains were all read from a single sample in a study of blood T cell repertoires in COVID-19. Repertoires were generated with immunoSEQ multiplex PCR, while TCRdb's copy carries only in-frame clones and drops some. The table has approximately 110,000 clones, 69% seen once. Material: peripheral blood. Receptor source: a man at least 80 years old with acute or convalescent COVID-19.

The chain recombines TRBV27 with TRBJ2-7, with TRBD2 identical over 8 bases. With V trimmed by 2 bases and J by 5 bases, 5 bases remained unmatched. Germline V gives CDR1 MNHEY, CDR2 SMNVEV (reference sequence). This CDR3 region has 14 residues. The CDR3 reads CASSLTATSDEQYF. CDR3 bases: TGTGCCAGCAGTTTAACCGCGACTAGCGACGAGCAGTACTTC.

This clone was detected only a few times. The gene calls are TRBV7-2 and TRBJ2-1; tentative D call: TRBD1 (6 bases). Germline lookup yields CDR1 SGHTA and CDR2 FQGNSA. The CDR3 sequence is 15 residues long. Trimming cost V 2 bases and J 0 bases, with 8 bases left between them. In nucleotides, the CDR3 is TGTGCCAGCAGCTTATGGGACACCTCCTACAATGAGCAGTTCTTC. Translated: CASSLWDTSYNEQFF.